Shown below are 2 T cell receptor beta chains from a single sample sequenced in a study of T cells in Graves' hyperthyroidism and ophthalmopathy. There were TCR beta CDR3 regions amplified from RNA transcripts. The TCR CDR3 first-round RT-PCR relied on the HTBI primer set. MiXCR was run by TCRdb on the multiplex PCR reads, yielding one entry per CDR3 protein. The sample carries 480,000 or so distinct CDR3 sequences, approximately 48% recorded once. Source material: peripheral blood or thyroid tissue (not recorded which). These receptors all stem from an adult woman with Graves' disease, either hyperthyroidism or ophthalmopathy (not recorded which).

CDR3 nucleotides: TGTGCCAGTATGTGGCGGGGAAACACCGGGGAGCTGTTTTTT. Translation gives CASMWRGNTGELFF. The rearrangement uses TRBV19 and TRBJ2-2; a weak D match, TRBD2 (6 bases). The ends were cut back, 7 bases at V and 2 bases at J, with 11 bases in the middle. This CDR3 has 14 amino acids. Germline CDR1 reads LNHDA; CDR2 reads SQIVND (reference sequence).

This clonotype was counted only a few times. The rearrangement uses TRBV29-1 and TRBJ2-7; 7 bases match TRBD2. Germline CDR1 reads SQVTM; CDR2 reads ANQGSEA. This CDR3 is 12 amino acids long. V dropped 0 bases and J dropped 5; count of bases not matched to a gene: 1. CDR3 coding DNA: TGCAGCGTTGAAGATCGGGAGGACGAGCAGTACTTC. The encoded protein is CSVEDREDEQYF.